This T cell receptor (beta chain) was found in a study of regulatory T cells in long-lasting Graves disease (dated by TCRdb to 2020 to 2023). In the study overall: Persistent Graves' disease was defined as persistently positive TSH receptor autoantibodies together with antithyroid drug treatment for over 5 years. Peripheral blood TCR sequencing and RNA sequencing compared persistent Graves' disease patients with newly diagnosed Graves' disease patients. The study was registered as a clinical trial and conducted in China. A total of roughly 33 samples were covered by TCR sequencing, comprising some 13 persistent and 20 or so newly diagnosed Graves' disease patients. On average, persistent Graves' disease patients in the clinical cohort had been on antithyroid drugs for about 9.7 years.

The research as a whole found: Persistent disease showed preferential use of TRBV28, TRBJ1-2 and TRBJ2-5, whereas newly diagnosed disease favored TRBV20-1 and TRBJ2-1. Lower TCR Shannon entropy and fewer highly expanded clones were observed in persistent Graves' disease patients than in newly diagnosed patients, which suggested clonal expansion. The authors noted that the small sample size was a limitation that may lower accuracy. Peripheral blood alone was examined, since thyroid tissue, which constituted the primary lesion, could not be accessed. Persistent patients shared more public clonotypes among themselves (roughly 2,700) than newly diagnosed patients did (about 1,000). Only the TCR beta chain was sequenced and analyzed.

Library prep was done by multiplex PCR. The sequencer was an Illumina HiSeq 4000. CDR3 regions were amplified by Arm-PCR with iRepertoire HTBI primers to construct TCR beta libraries. PCR products were gel purified before sequencing. The study's own analysis went as follows. Across samples, roughly 60 TRBV and around 15 TRBJ segments were identified and used for gene usage analysis of CDR3 amino acid clonotypes. COPE and FqMerger were used to merge filtered high-quality paired reads into contigs. BLAST was used to align contigs to IMGT TRBV, TRBD and TRBJ reference genes, with CDR3 defined following IMGT. Clonotypes above 0.1% frequency were classified as highly expanded clones. Repertoire diversity was measured by Shannon entropy, and V-J evenness by the Gini coefficient. Public clonotypes were defined as clonotypes shared by more than one individual. TCRdb trimmed the raw reads at Q25, called clones with MiXCR and kept productive beta chains. CDR3 protein sequences are deduplicated, and each keeps its most common genes and DNA. The V and J calls here are based on TCRdb, not the publication. Across this sample there are around 450,000 distinct CDR3 sequences, with around a fifth seen only once. Of the sample, around 7% falls within the top ten clones.

V is trimmed back by 5 bases and J by 5 bases, and the junction contains 17 bases that no gene match accounts for. CDR1 SGHTA and CDR2 FQGTGA are derived from the germline V gene. Taken from cysteine to phenylalanine, the CDR3 has 20 residues. Left in the record is the CDR3 DNA by itself, 60 bases read in frame from the first base. Reading the label with the study, this specimen's time point is: persistent/refractory GD, antithyroid drugs over 5 years with positive TRAb. For both TCR sequencing and RNA sequencing, RNA was extracted from PBMCs using TRIzol. The diagnosis of Graves' disease followed American Thyroid Association guidelines. The patients came from an endocrinology department in Xi'an, China. Each patient gave approximately 10 milliliters of peripheral blood, collected in an EDTA anticoagulant tube. Ficoll Paque Plus density gradient separation was used to isolate PBMCs, and no further T cell sorting was done. RNA quality was checked with an Agilent 2100 Bioanalyzer and agarose gel, and concentration with a NanoDrop 2000.

To note about this clonotype: Its binding antigen is unknown. No quality values exist for individual bases; no much larger clone is one base distant.

The input for sequencing was peripheral blood mononuclear cells (PBMCs), taken when the disease was refractory, from a patient treated with antithyroid drugs. Here the chain combines TRBV7-3 and TRBJ2-5, with TRBD2 matching 16 junction bases. This receptor was obtained from a female donor with Graves disease. Read as DNA, the sequence is TGTGCCAGCAGCGCGGGACTAGCGGGGGGGAAACGAAGGGAATGGGAGACCCAGTACTTC. Its protein product is CASSAGLAGGKRREWETQYF.